Each of the 24 T cell receptor beta chains below was sequenced from the same sample in a study of blood T cells in healthy people across ages. Together with a sample-barcoded 5' primer, a J-beta primer mix was included in a second PCR lasting roughly 6 to 12 cycles. TCRdb redid the calling of the 5' RACE reads with MiXCR, one entry per CDR3 protein. The sample includes 850,000 or so distinct CDR3 sequences, under 35% of them seen just once. The sample taken for sequencing was blood. The receptors come from an elderly woman in good health.

The chain couples TRBV6-6 to TRBJ2-3; D is ambiguous. This CDR3 has 12 residues. Per the germline V gene, CDR1 is MNHNY and CDR2 is SVGAGI (reference sequence). Trimming left V 5 bases short and J 5 bases short, with 8 bases between. For the CDR3, the DNA is TGTGCCAGCAGTCACGAAAGAGATACGCAGTATTTT. It specifies CASSHERDTQYF.

Worth noting for this clonotype: It may be a read error: a sequence one base away is much more abundant. Lacking the conserved final phenylalanine or tryptophan, this CDR3 likely reflects a read error. CDR3 sequence: CAIRGEGMDTEAFL. CDR3 bases: TGTGCCATCAGGGGAGAGGGCATGGACACTGAAGCTTTCCTT. The genes are TRBV10-3 and TRBJ1-1; D is unresolved. Germline-derived CDR1 and CDR2 are ENHRY and SYGVKD. This CDR3 comprises 14 residues. Deletions cut 6 bases from V and 3 bases from J, with 14 bases between.

The chain has TRBV12-3 or TRBV12-4 and TRBJ2-7; weak D call: TRBD1 (5 bases). The CDR3 runs to 15 residues. V was trimmed by 7 bases and J by 3 bases, leaving 19 bases between them. As DNA, the CDR3 is TGTGCCAGCACCAACCAGCCTCCTGACAGCTACGAGCAGTACTTC. This sequence encodes CASTNQPPDSYEQYF.

A remark on this clonotype: A much larger clone lies one base from this, so it may be a read error. V usage is TRBV20-1 and J usage is TRBJ1-5, with 8 bases aligning to TRBD1. The CDR3 loop spans 15 amino acids. Germline CDR1 reads DFQATT; CDR2 reads SNEGSKA (reference sequence). The CDR3 reads CSDRPGGAGNQPQHF. The CDR3 DNA is TGCAGTGATAGACCAGGGGGCGCGGGCAATCAGCCCCAGCATTTT.

This clonotype was observed a handful of times. This chain links TRBV28 with TRBJ2-3; 11 nucleotides align to TRBD2. V shed 7 bases and J 7 bases; nucleotides not matched to a gene: 7. Germline loops: CDR1 MDHEN, CDR2 SYDVKM. This CDR3 contains 14 residues. The CDR3 loop reads CASTSGGLHYTQYF. The CDR3 DNA follows: TGTGCCAGCACTAGCGGGGGGCTTCACTATACGCAGTATTTT.

This clonotype came up many times. The chain combines TRBV6-1 with TRBJ2-5; no definite D call. Trimming took off 8 bases at V and 3 bases at J, with 13 bases between the two ends. CDR1 and CDR2 (germline): MNHNS, SASEGT. The length of the CDR3 is 13 residues. The CDR3 region is CASLRSLKETQYF. CDR3 DNA sequence: TGTGCCAGCTTGCGGAGCCTCAAAGAGACCCAGTACTTC.

On this clonotype: This may be a read error: a much more frequent sequence differs by one nucleotide. This chain connects TRBV30 to TRBJ2-3, with 7 bases matching TRBD2. Germline loops: CDR1 GTSNPN, CDR2 SVGIG (reference sequence). The CDR3 has 14 residues. The CDR3 protein is CARSTRGDTDTQYF. The CDR3 DNA reads TGTGCCCGGAGCACTCGGGGGGACACAGATACGCAGTATTTT.

This chain connects TRBV28 to TRBJ2-4; a weak D match, TRBD2 (5 bases). The V gene lost 3 bases and the J gene lost 16 bases, with 25 bases spanning the gap. Germline-derived CDR1 and CDR2 are MDHEN and SYDVKM. This CDR3 is 15 amino acids long. The CDR3 region has the DNA TGTGCCAGCAGTTTTTCCGCGGGTGGCAGTACCCTAACCTACTTC. Translated: CASSFSAGGSTLTYF.

In this sample, this clonotype turned up once. A junction boundary mismatches the germline segment, possibly from a read error. This sequence joins TRBV4-2 and TRBJ2-2, with D perhaps TRBD2 (6 bases). Germline CDR1 reads LGHNA; CDR2 reads YNFKEQ. CDR3 length: 16 residues. The CDR3 DNA reads TGTGCCTGCAGCCAAGAATCGAGGGGAGGCACCGGGGAGCTGTTTTTT. Its protein is CACSQESRGGTGELFF.

This chain joins TRBV29-1 and TRBJ2-1; D is tentatively TRBD1 or TRBD2 (5 bases each). The end of the DNA fits TRBJ2-7 better, so the J call may be wrong. The CDR3 consists of 15 residues. Per the germline V gene, CDR1 is SQVTM and CDR2 is ANQGSEA. Here the CDR3 DNA reads TGCAGCGTTGACCTACTAGGTCAGGAGGACAATGAGCAGTACTTC. This encodes CSVDLLGQEDNEQYF.

This clonotype was seen many times. V gene TRBV9 combines with J gene TRBJ2-3, with unresolved D. Germline values: CDR1 SGDLS, CDR2 YYNGEE. The CDR3 has 14 residues. Trimming removed 0 bases at V and 7 bases at J, with 12 bases between. In nucleotides, the CDR3 is TGTGCCAGCAGCGTAGCTTATCAGGCAAATACGCAGTATTTT. It is translated as CASSVAYQANTQYF.

A word on this clonotype: A much larger clone lies a single base off, so this may be a read error. V is TRBV2 and J is TRBJ2-6, with D perhaps being TRBD1 or TRBD2 (5 bases each). This CDR3 is 16 amino acids long. CDR1 is SNHLY, CDR2 FYNNEI, per germline. CDR3 residues: CASKRDRGSGANVRTF. CDR3 bases: TGTGCCAGCAAAAGGGACCGGGGCTCTGGGGCCAACGTCCGGACTTTC.

This clonotype was seen at least ten times. CDR3 bases: TGTGCCAGCAGGGGTGGACAGGGGGCAGGGGAGACCCAGTACTTC. It yields the protein CASRGGQGAGETQYF. The chain is built from TRBV6-1 and TRBJ2-5, with 11 bases lining up with TRBD1. Losses at the gene ends were 6 bases for V and 5 bases for J; bases not matched to a gene: 8. The CDR3 length is 15 residues. Germline assignment: CDR1 MNHNS and CDR2 SASEGT.

This clonotype has only a few counts. The V gene is TRBV5-1, the J gene TRBJ2-3; D perhaps matches TRBD1 (6 bases). The CDR3 length is 16 residues. The V and J ends lost 0 bases and 3 bases respectively, with 14 bases between them. Germline lookup yields CDR1 SGHRS and CDR2 YFSETQ. CDR3 region: CASSLGFGTPTDTQYF. The DNA of the CDR3 is TGCGCCAGCAGCTTGGGATTTGGGACACCGACAGATACGCAGTATTTT.

With respect to this clonotype: A much bigger clone sits one base away, suggesting this may be a read error. V is TRBV5-5 and J is TRBJ2-5; the D gene is possibly TRBD1 (7 bases). V was shortened by 3 bases and J by 2 bases, with 11 bases between the two germline ends. This CDR3 comprises 14 residues. Looked up from germline, CDR1 is SGHKS and CDR2 is YYEKEE (reference sequence). The CDR3 DNA is TGTGCCAGCAGCTGGAGGGGGCCACAAGAGACCCAGTACTTC. Translating gives CASSWRGPQETQYF.

In its sample, this clonotype was seen a few times. The chain combines TRBV6-5 with TRBJ1-1, with D tentatively TRBD1 (5 bases). The V end lost 6 bases, the J end lost 0 bases, and 14 bases lay between the germline ends. The length of the CDR3 is 15 residues. In germline, CDR1 is MNHEY, CDR2 SVGAGI. DNA for the CDR3: TGTGCCAGCAGGGGATGGGGGATCTTGAACACTGAAGCTTTCTTT. Protein product: CASRGWGILNTEAFF.

This CDR3 is CASSSRASGTDTQYF. Written as DNA, the CDR3 is TGTGCCAGCAGTTCCCGGGCTAGCGGCACAGATACGCAGTATTTT. The chain carries TRBV12-3 or TRBV12-4 and TRBJ2-3; a possible D gene is TRBD2 (6 bases). The V gene lost 4 bases and the J gene lost 1 base, with 12 bases spanning the gap. This CDR3 is built from 15 residues.

The CDR3 DNA follows: TGCAGCGTTGAAGGGTTCTCCAGCGCGCTTCAAGAGACCCAGTACTTC. This codes for CSVEGFSSALQETQYF. This chain connects TRBV29-1 to TRBJ2-5; D gene unclear. The germline V gene encodes CDR1 SQVTM and CDR2 ANQGSEA. The CDR3 runs 16 residues. V was trimmed by 1 base and J by 2 bases, leaving 17 bases between them.

Of note for this clonotype: The junction and the germline gene differ at one end; a read error may be behind it. The rearrangement uses TRBV5-1 and TRBJ2-6, with D maybe TRBD1 (6 bases). CDR3 size: 14 residues. From germline, CDR1 is SGHRS and CDR2 YFSETQ. CDR3 in DNA: TGCGCCAGCAGCCCAGGGGCTGGGGCCAACGTCCTGCATTTC. This codes for CASSPGAGANVLHF.

The chain has TRBV5-1 and TRBJ2-5, with 10 bases identical to TRBD1. With V trimmed by 4 bases and J by 5 bases, 11 bases remained unmatched. The CDR3 loop spans 16 amino acids. Germline CDR1 is SGHRS and CDR2 is YFSETQ. Written as DNA, the CDR3 is TGCGCCAGCAGCCGGGGGGACAGGGGCCGCCGGGAGACCCAGTACTTC. This encodes CASSRGDRGRRETQYF.

This clonotype has a count of ten or more. The chain links TRBV5-1 to TRBJ2-5; the D is unclear. CDR3 length equals 13 residues. The germline CDR1 and CDR2 sequences are SGHRS and YFSETQ. V was trimmed by 4 bases and J by 0 bases, leaving 7 bases between them. Here the CDR3 reads CASSQEYQETQYF. CDR3 in DNA: TGCGCCAGCAGCCAAGAATACCAAGAGACCCAGTACTTC.

Regarding this clonotype: At one end the junction does not follow the germline gene, possibly because of a read error. V and J are TRBV3-1 and TRBJ1-1, with 10 bases matching TRBD1. The CDR3 runs 17 residues. Germline lookup yields CDR1 LGHDT and CDR2 YNNKEL (reference sequence). The CDR3: CAGSQDVGDRGDTEAFF. In nucleotides, the CDR3 is TGTGCCGGCAGCCAAGATGTTGGGGACAGGGGTGACACTGAAGCTTTCTTT.

Points on this clonotype: Since a much larger clone is just one base distant, this may be a read error. The chain employs TRBV6-5 and TRBJ2-3; perhaps D is TRBD1 or TRBD2 (6 bases each). The CDR3 covers 15 residues. CDR1 is MNHEY and CDR2 is SVGAGI in the germline V gene. V was clipped by 2 bases and J by 10 bases, with 19 bases between them. CDR3 nucleotide sequence: TGTGCCAGCAGTTACGGTACTAGCCACAGGGTCTCGCAGTATTTT. Amino acid sequence: CASSYGTSHRVSQYF.

V is TRBV12-5 and J is TRBJ2-1; 10 nucleotides line up with TRBD1. The trim removed 7 bases at V and 4 bases at J, leaving 7 bases unmatched. The CDR3 runs to 15 residues. Germline lookup yields CDR1 LGHNT and CDR2 FRNRAP. The CDR3 DNA reads TGTGCTAGTGTCCCGACAGGGGGCTCTTACAATGAGCAGTTCTTC. This encodes CASVPTGGSYNEQFF.